This T cell receptor beta chain originates from a study of identical twins. TCRdb fed the 5' RACE reads into MiXCR, producing one record per CDR3 protein. In the table there are under 800,000 distinct CDR3 sequences, 21% of which are singletons. This CDR3 comprises 15 residues. In germline, CDR1 is WNHNN, CDR2 SYGVQD (reference sequence). Trimming pared 3 bases from V and 5 bases from J, leaving 15 bases between. This same sample was also taken into another study, of T cells expressing NK-cell markers. That paper states: The study sequenced eight donors, seven HCMV-seropositive and one seronegative.

The V call is TRBV10-1, the J call TRBJ2-3, with D possibly being TRBD2 (7 bases). The receptor was isolated from a woman younger than 35 in good health. Sequencing used PBMCs. Written as DNA, the CDR3 is TGCGCCAGCAGTGAAGGAGGGGGGGCAGGAGATACGCAGTATTTT. Translated: CASSEGGGAGDTQYF.